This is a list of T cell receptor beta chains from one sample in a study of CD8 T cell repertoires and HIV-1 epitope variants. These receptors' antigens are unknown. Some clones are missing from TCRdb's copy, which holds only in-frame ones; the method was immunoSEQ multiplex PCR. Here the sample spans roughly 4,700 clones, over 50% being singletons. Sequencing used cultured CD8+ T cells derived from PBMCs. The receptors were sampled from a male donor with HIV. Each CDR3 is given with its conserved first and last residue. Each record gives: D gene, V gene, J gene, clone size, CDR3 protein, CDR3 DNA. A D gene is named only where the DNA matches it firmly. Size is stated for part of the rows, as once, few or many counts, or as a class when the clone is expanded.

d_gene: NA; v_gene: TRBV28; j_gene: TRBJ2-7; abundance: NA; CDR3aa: CASSFAGGGFDEQYF; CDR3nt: TGTGCCAGCAGTTTTGCCGGGGGCGGATTCGACGAGCAGTACTTC
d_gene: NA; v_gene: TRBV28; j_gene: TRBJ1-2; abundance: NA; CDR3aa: CASSLSLQGIYGYTF; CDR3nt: TGTGCCAGCAGTTTATCCCTCCAGGGTATCTATGGCTACACCTTC
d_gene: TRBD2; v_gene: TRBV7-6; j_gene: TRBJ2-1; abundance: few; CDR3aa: CASKNPGVAGRALNEQFF; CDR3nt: TGTGCCAGCAAAAACCCGGGGGTCGCGGGGAGGGCCCTCAATGAGCAGTTCTTC
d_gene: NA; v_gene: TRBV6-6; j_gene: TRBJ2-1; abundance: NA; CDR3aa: CASSSGTTYNEQFF; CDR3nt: TGTGCCAGCAGTTCAGGGACGACCTACAATGAGCAGTTCTTC
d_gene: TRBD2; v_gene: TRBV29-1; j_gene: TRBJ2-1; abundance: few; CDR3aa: CSVEFLWGLAGDYNEQFF; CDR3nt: TGCAGCGTTGAGTTTTTGTGGGGACTAGCGGGGGACTACAATGAGCAGTTCTTC
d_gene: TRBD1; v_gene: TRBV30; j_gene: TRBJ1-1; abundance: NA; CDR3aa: CAWRDFGQGDPEAFF; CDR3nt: TGTGCCTGGAGAGATTTCGGACAGGGAGATCCTGAAGCTTTCTTT
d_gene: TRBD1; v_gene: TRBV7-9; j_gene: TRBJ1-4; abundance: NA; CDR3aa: CASSFPGQPNEKLFF; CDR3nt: TGTGCCAGCAGCTTTCCGGGACAGCCTAATGAAAAACTGTTTTTT
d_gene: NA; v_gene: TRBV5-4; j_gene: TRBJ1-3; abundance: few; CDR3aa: CASSFVGGNTIYF; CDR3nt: TGTGCCAGCAGCTTCGTTGGGGGAAACACCATATATTTT
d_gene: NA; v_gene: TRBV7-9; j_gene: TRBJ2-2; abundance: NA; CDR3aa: CASSPPGAGDTGELFF; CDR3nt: TGTGCCAGCAGCCCCCCCGGGGCAGGGGACACCGGGGAGCTGTTTTTT
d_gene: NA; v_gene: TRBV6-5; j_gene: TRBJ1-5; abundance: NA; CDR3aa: CASSYGGNQPQHF; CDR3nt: TGTGCCAGCAGTTACGGGGGGAATCAGCCCCAGCATTTT
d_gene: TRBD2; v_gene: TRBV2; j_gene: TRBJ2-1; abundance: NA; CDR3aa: CASSNSGMNDEQFF; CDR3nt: TGTGCCAGCAGCAATAGCGGGATGAACGATGAGCAGTTCTTC
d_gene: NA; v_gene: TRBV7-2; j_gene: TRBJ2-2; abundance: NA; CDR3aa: CASSLESSSKLFF; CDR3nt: TGTGCCAGCAGCTTAGAATCAAGTTCCAAGCTGTTTTTT
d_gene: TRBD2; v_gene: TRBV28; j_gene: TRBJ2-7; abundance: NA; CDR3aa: CASSGLAGVGWQYF; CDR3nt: TGTGCCAGCAGCGGACTAGCGGGAGTTGGCTGGCAGTACTTC
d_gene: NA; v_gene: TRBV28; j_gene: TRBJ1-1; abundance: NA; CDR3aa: CASSFTNTEAFF; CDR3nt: TGTGCCAGCAGTTTTACGAACACTGAAGCTTTCTTT
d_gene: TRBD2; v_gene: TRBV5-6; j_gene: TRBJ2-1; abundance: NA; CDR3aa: CASSLGTSGGWNEQFF; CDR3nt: TGTGCCAGCAGCTTGGGGACTAGCGGAGGGTGGAATGAGCAGTTCTTC